This note documents a single T cell receptor beta chain sequence. Profiling relied on immunoSEQ multiplex PCR, and the TCRdb table lists in-frame clones only, not all of them. The repertoire holds 150,000 to 200,000 clones, with 75% to 90% as singletons. This specimen comes from a study of blood T cell repertoires in COVID-19. Germline V gene lookup returns CDR1 ENHRY and CDR2 SYGVKD. The CDR3 consists of 14 residues. Trimming shortened V by 2 bases and J by 7 bases, and 11 bases separated the two germline ends. The source of this sequence is a human donor with active or convalescent COVID-19. The donor label of this sample is uncertain. The chain combines TRBV10-3 with TRBJ2-2; a weak D match, TRBD2 (5 bases). The specimen sequenced was peripheral blood. The CDR3 sequence: CAISEPEEDGELFF. The CDR3 coding sequence is TGTGCCATCAGTGAGCCAGAGGAGGACGGGGAGCTGTTTTTT.